The 12 T cell receptor beta chains below were found in one sample sequenced in a study of blood T cell repertoires in COVID-19. The repertoire was sequenced with immunoSEQ multiplex PCR; TCRdb's copy has only in-frame clones and lacks some. The table has a few hundred thousand clones, about nine tenths seen once. Source material: peripheral blood. The receptors originated from a man in his fifties or sixties with acute or convalescent COVID-19.

This chain uses TRBV10-3 with TRBJ1-5; perhaps TRBD1 as D (5 bases). V was trimmed by 4 bases and J by 3 bases, leaving 13 bases between them. Germline loops: CDR1 ENHRY, CDR2 SYGVKD. The CDR3 extends over 15 amino acids. The CDR3 nucleotides are TGTGCCATCAGTGTAGGCAGGGAGGACAATCAGCCCCAGCATTTT. As protein: CAISVGREDNQPQHF.

The chain combines TRBV6-5 with TRBJ1-2, with D perhaps matching TRBD1 (6 bases). This CDR3 has 14 amino acids. Trimming left V 3 bases short and J 5 bases short, with 13 bases between. Germline V CDR1 and CDR2: MNHEY, SVGAGI. CDR3: CASSYRQAPYGYTF. In DNA form, the CDR3 reads TGTGCCAGCAGTTATCGACAGGCCCCGTATGGCTACACCTTC.

CDR3 amino acids: CASSREEGEKLFF. CDR3 sequence (DNA): TGTGCCAGCAGCCGGGAGGAAGGTGAAAAACTGTTTTTT. This sequence joins TRBV2 and TRBJ1-4, with unresolved D. The V gene's germline CDR1 is SNHLY and CDR2 FYNNEI. The CDR3 consists of 13 residues. Trimming shortened V by 6 bases and J by 7 bases, and 12 bases separated the two germline ends.

This CDR3 reads CASSDRDRGRGNTEAFF. CDR3 bases: TGTGCCAGCAGCGACCGGGACAGGGGGCGCGGGAACACTGAAGCTTTCTTT. The chain links TRBV9 to TRBJ1-1; 12 bases align to TRBD1. This CDR3 region has 17 residues. V lost 3 bases to trimming and J lost 1 base; unmatched junction nucleotides: 7. The germline V gene has CDR1 SGDLS and CDR2 YYNGEE.

The chain's CDR3 is CASSTWTGSLSEQYF. The CDR3 bases are TGTGCCAGCAGCACCTGGACAGGGAGTTTAAGCGAGCAGTACTTC. The chain is built from TRBV7-9 and TRBJ2-7; the match to TRBD1 covers 8 bases. V lost 5 bases, J lost 6 bases, and 12 bases stayed unmatched. The CDR3 covers 15 residues. Germline CDR1 reads SEHNR; CDR2 reads FQNEAQ (reference sequence).

This chain links TRBV5-5 with TRBJ1-2; D perhaps matches TRBD1 (5 bases). Germline values: CDR1 SGHKS, CDR2 YYEKEE (reference sequence). The CDR3 totals 15 residues. V gave up 4 bases and J gave up 4 bases, with 17 bases separating them. The CDR3 nucleotides are TGTGCCAGCAGCCCCCGGGGGACCTCCTCCTATGGCTACACCTTC. Amino acid sequence: CASSPRGTSSYGYTF.

The V and J genes are TRBV6-5 and TRBJ1-1, with D perhaps matching TRBD1 (5 bases). CDR1 is MNHEY, CDR2 SVGAGI, per germline. Trimming cost V 7 bases and J 10 bases, with 19 bases left between them. CDR3 length equals 13 residues. The CDR3 is CASMGQSPVGAFF. The CDR3 nucleotides read TGTGCCAGCATGGGGCAGTCGCCGGTGGGAGCTTTCTTT.

V usage is TRBV2 and J usage is TRBJ1-1, with TRBD1 as a possible D gene (6 bases). This CDR3 region has 14 residues. The germline V and J ends were trimmed by 5 bases and 0 bases, with 10 bases remaining between them. Per germline, CDR1 SNHLY and CDR2 FYNNEI. The DNA of the CDR3 is TGTGCCAGCAGTTCAGGGGTGGTGAACACTGAAGCTTTCTTT. Protein: CASSSGVVNTEAFF.

The V gene is TRBV6-5, the J gene TRBJ2-7; tentatively, D is TRBD1 (5 bases). The CDR3 consists of 16 residues. Trimming left V 2 bases short and J 1 base short, with 15 bases between. Germline V lookup: CDR1 MNHEY, CDR2 SVGAGI. The CDR3 region has the DNA TGTGCCAGCAGTTACAATGGGGAAAGGGGATCCTACGAGCAGTACTTC. It is translated as CASSYNGERGSYEQYF.

The J gene is TRBJ2-3, the V gene TRBV7-9; 8 bases are shared with TRBD2. In germline, CDR1 is SEHNR, CDR2 FQNEAQ (reference sequence). The CDR3 contains 17 residues. Trimming took 4 bases from V and 2 from J; bases not matched to a gene: 11. The CDR3 DNA follows: TGTGCCAGCAGCTCACGGGGGGGGACCTCCTCCACAGATACGCAGTATTTT. It codes for CASSSRGGTSSTDTQYF.

The chain links TRBV6-1 to TRBJ1-2, with 8 positions matching TRBD1. The CDR3 has 18 amino acids. Looked up from germline, CDR1 is MNHNS and CDR2 is SASEGT. J was trimmed by 7 bases and V by 4 bases; bases with no gene match: 20. This CDR3 reads CASSGPTFIQGVEGGYTF. CDR3 DNA sequence: TGTGCCAGCAGTGGCCCAACCTTCATACAGGGGGTAGAGGGTGGCTACACCTTC.

V is TRBV19 and J is TRBJ1-1, with 9 bases matching TRBD1. The CDR3 is made up of 14 amino acids. Losses at the gene ends were 5 bases for V and 4 bases for J; bases not matched to a gene: 5. CDR1 and CDR2 (germline): LNHDA, SQIVND (reference sequence). The CDR3 sequence is CASSYRGRGTEAFF. Here the CDR3 DNA reads TGTGCCAGTAGTTACAGGGGGCGAGGCACTGAAGCTTTCTTT.